The 23 T cell receptor beta chains presented below share a single source sample, sequenced in a study of cytomegalovirus exposure and HLA in healthy donors. With 60 Vbeta and 13 Jbeta primers, the PCR was carried out. Only in-frame clones appear in the TCRdb table, and some are missing; sequencing was by immunoSEQ multiplex PCR. Among roughly 80,000 clones listed, 62% were seen once. Sequencing input: PBMCs. The receptor source for this set is a male donor in good health and CMV-seropositive.

This chain joins TRBV5-1 and TRBJ2-7, with 7 bases lining up with TRBD1. Germline V CDR1 and CDR2: SGHRS, YFSETQ. This CDR3 is built from 15 residues. The V and J ends lost 0 bases and 4 bases, in that order; junction bases with no gene match: 7. The CDR3 is CASSLEGTESYEQYF. DNA of the CDR3: TGCGCCAGCAGCTTGGAGGGGACAGAGAGTTACGAGCAGTACTTC.

This clone was detected only a few times. The rearrangement links TRBV2 to TRBJ2-5, with 11 bases that match TRBD2. The CDR3 consists of 15 residues. V shed 5 bases and J 3 bases; nucleotides not matched to a gene: 5. In germline, CDR1 is SNHLY, CDR2 FYNNEI. The DNA for the CDR3 is TGTGCCAGCAGTACCCCGGGACTAGCGGAAGAGACCCAGTACTTC. It is translated as CASSTPGLAEETQYF.

CDR3 region: CASSSRTSGGYEQYF. In DNA, the CDR3 is TGTGCCAGCAGTTCCCGTACTAGCGGGGGTTACGAGCAGTACTTC. The chain employs TRBV27 and TRBJ2-7; TRBD2 aligns across 11 bases. The CDR3 length is 15 residues. J gave up 4 bases and V 4 bases, and 6 bases lay outside the gene matches. Germline V gene data show CDR1 as MNHEY and CDR2 as SMNVEV (reference sequence).

The sample holds a few counts of this clone. V and J are TRBV10-1 and TRBJ2-3, with 7 bases fitting TRBD1. CDR1 and CDR2 from the germline V gene are WNHNN and SYGVQD (reference sequence). The junction had 6 bases not matched to a gene; V was cut back by 9 bases and J by 0 bases. The CDR3 contains 14 residues. CDR3 sequence (DNA): TGCGCCAGAAGCCCAGGGGGAAGCACAGATACGCAGTATTTT. It is translated as CARSPGGSTDTQYF.

The chain recombines TRBV30 with TRBJ1-2; D gene uncertain. The V end lost 3 bases, the J end lost 3 bases, and 17 bases lay between the germline ends. This CDR3 is 15 amino acids long. The germline gives CDR1 GTSNPN, CDR2 SVGIG (reference sequence). This CDR3 is CAWRRTGREYYGYTF. The CDR3 region has the DNA TGTGCCTGGAGGCGGACGGGGAGGGAGTACTATGGCTACACCTTC.

The chain carries TRBV30 and TRBJ1-4; TRBD1 agrees at 9 bases. This CDR3 contains 13 residues. Germline V lookup: CDR1 GTSNPN, CDR2 SVGIG (reference sequence). V lost 5 bases, J lost 7 bases, and 5 bases stayed unmatched. Here the CDR3 DNA reads TGTGCCTGGGGACAGGGGCCCTCTGAAAAACTGTTTTTT. Protein product: CAWGQGPSEKLFF. The complete variable domain, with remaining parts taken from reference TRBV30 and TRBJ1-4, reads SQTIHQWPATLVQPVGSPLSLECTVEGTSNPNLYWYRQAAGRGLQLLFYSVGIGQISSEVPQNLSASRPQDRQFILSSKKLLLSDSGFYLCAWGQGPSEKLFFGSGTQLSVL.

This chain joins TRBV9 and TRBJ1-1; D may be TRBD1 (6 bases). The germline V gene encodes CDR1 SGDLS and CDR2 YYNGEE. Trimming stripped 4 bases from V and 5 bases from J, with 15 bases between. The CDR3 loop spans 14 amino acids. This chain's CDR3 is CASSLGTSGTEAFF. CDR3 in DNA: TGTGCCAGCAGCTTGGGGACATCAGGAACTGAAGCTTTCTTT.

This rearrangement joins TRBV7-8 to TRBJ2-7, with D perhaps TRBD2 (5 bases). Trimming removed 3 bases from V and 6 bases from J, with 15 bases in between. Germline V gene sequence: CDR1 SGHVS, CDR2 FQNEAQ. The CDR3 spans 14 residues. The CDR3 reads CASSFVESGFEQYF. The DNA of the CDR3 is TGTGCCAGCAGCTTTGTGGAGAGCGGTTTCGAGCAGTACTTC.

This chain connects TRBV4-1 to TRBJ1-5; D uncertain. The CDR3 is 15 amino acids. Germline-derived CDR1 and CDR2 are MGHRA and YSYEKL. The V end lost 3 bases, the J end lost 7 bases, and 16 bases lay between the germline ends. The CDR3 region is CASSQDPGAPQPQHF. The CDR3 region has the DNA TGCGCCAGCAGCCAGGACCCGGGAGCCCCCCAGCCCCAGCATTTT.

The CDR3 sequence is CASRGTSGGEQYF. The CDR3 region has the DNA TGTGCCAGTAGAGGGACTAGCGGGGGCGAGCAGTACTTC. V and J are TRBV19 and TRBJ2-7; 14 bases are a match to TRBD2. This CDR3 contains 13 residues. CDR1 is LNHDA and CDR2 is SQIVND in the germline V gene (reference sequence). The V segment lost 6 bases and the J segment 6 bases; nucleotides outside the gene matches: 1.

This clone was recorded a few times. The rearrangement joins TRBV5-1 to TRBJ2-1; TRBD2 aligns across 11 bases. Losses at the gene ends were 4 bases for V and 6 bases for J; bases not matched to a gene: 9. Germline V gene sequence: CDR1 SGHRS, CDR2 YFSETQ. The CDR3 is 16 amino acids. The CDR3 here is CASSNLAGGPGNEQFF. The CDR3 nucleotides read TGCGCCAGCAGCAATTTAGCGGGGGGGCCCGGCAATGAGCAGTTCTTC.

The chain is built from TRBV15 and TRBJ1-5; weak D call: TRBD1 (5 bases). CDR1 is LNHNV and CDR2 is YYDKDF in the germline V gene (reference sequence). CDR3 length: 14 amino acids. V shed 6 bases and J shed 2 bases, with 11 bases lying between them. DNA of the CDR3: TGTGCCACCAGAAGTGCCAGGGGCAATCAGCCCCAGCATTTT. This sequence encodes CATRSARGNQPQHF.

The J gene is TRBJ1-1, the V gene TRBV19; D might be TRBD1 (5 bases). Trimming took 7 bases from V and 4 from J, leaving 19 bases between them. The V gene's germline CDR1 is LNHDA and CDR2 SQIVND (reference sequence). The CDR3 sequence is 15 residues long. CDR3 amino acids: CASTSFGGRVTEAFF. As DNA, the CDR3 is TGTGCCAGTACCTCCTTCGGGGGTAGGGTCACTGAAGCTTTCTTT.

The chain employs TRBV9 and TRBJ2-3, with 8 bases lining up with TRBD2. The junction had 7 bases not matched to a gene; V was cut back by 4 bases and J by 6 bases. Looked up from germline, CDR1 is SGDLS and CDR2 is YYNGEE. The CDR3 runs to 14 residues. The CDR3 reads CASSRGGGSDTQYF. CDR3 nucleotides: TGTGCCAGCAGCCGGGGCGGGGGGTCGGATACGCAGTATTTT. The whole variable domain, remainder taken from reference TRBV9 and TRBJ2-3, is DSGVTQTPKHLITATGQRVTLRCSPRSGDLSVYWYQQSLDQGLQFLIQYYNGEERAKGNILERFSAQQFPDLHSELNLSSLELGDSALYFCASSRGGGSDTQYFGPGTRLTVL.

V usage is TRBV19 and J usage is TRBJ1-5; D unresolved. V lost 5 bases and J 0 bases, leaving 8 bases between the germline ends. CDR1 and CDR2 from the germline V gene are LNHDA and SQIVND (reference sequence). This CDR3 is 14 amino acids long. DNA for the CDR3: TGTGCCAGTAGTCAGGACTATAGCAATCAGCCCCAGCATTTT. It codes for CASSQDYSNQPQHF.

The V gene is TRBV7-2, the J gene TRBJ2-1, with 8 nucleotides matching TRBD2. The CDR3 contains 17 residues. The V gene's germline CDR1 is SGHTA and CDR2 FQGNSA. V was pared by 2 bases and J by 0 bases, with 6 bases of the junction left unmatched. CDR3 DNA: TGTGCCAGCAGCTTATATTCTAGCGGGTCCTCCTACAATGAGCAGTTCTTC. Translation gives CASSLYSSGSSYNEQFF.

This clone came up once. V is TRBV19 and J is TRBJ1-5; 9 bases fit TRBD1. Trimming at V came to 6 bases and at J to 4 bases, leaving 4 bases not matched to a gene. Germline-derived CDR1 and CDR2 are LNHDA and SQIVND (reference sequence). This CDR3 region has 14 residues. The CDR3 coding sequence is TGTGCCAGTAGCCCGACAGGGGGGAATCAGCCCCAGCATTTT. It translates to CASSPTGGNQPQHF.

There are a few counts of this clone. The rearrangement uses TRBV5-4 and TRBJ2-7, with 10 bases aligning to TRBD1. The germline CDR1 and CDR2 sequences are SGHNT and YYREEE (reference sequence). Unmatched junction bases numbered 5, after V lost 4 bases and J lost 4 bases. The CDR3 covers 14 residues. CDR3 amino acids: CASSLDRGGYEQYF. CDR3 coding DNA: TGTGCCAGCAGCCTGGACAGGGGGGGTTACGAGCAGTACTTC.

This chain links TRBV5-1 with TRBJ2-1, with 10 bases fitting TRBD2. The CDR3 is made up of 20 amino acids. Germline CDR1 is SGHRS and CDR2 is YFSETQ. The V and J ends lost 4 bases and 0 bases, in that order; junction bases with no gene match: 16. CDR3 nucleotides: TGCGCCAGCAGCCCACGGGCCAGGACTAGCGGTACGAGCTCCTACAATGAGCAGTTCTTC. Its protein is CASSPRARTSGTSSYNEQFF.

The rearrangement uses TRBV5-1 and TRBJ2-7; D is unclear. The V end lost 6 bases, the J end lost 0 bases, and 16 bases lay between the germline ends. This CDR3 has 15 residues. Germline assignment: CDR1 SGHRS and CDR2 YFSETQ. This CDR3 reads CASNTRPSSSYEQYF. The CDR3 DNA is TGCGCCAGCAACACCAGGCCCAGCAGCTCCTACGAGCAGTACTTC.

Only a few counts were recorded for this clone. The rearrangement links TRBV6-5 to TRBJ2-7; TRBD2 aligns across 12 bases. Losses at the gene ends were 4 bases for V and 3 bases for J; bases not matched to a gene: 4. The germline V gene has CDR1 MNHEY and CDR2 SVGAGI. CDR3 length: 15 amino acids. CDR3 in amino acids: CASSWTSGKYYEQYF. The CDR3 bases are TGTGCCAGCAGTTGGACTAGCGGGAAGTACTACGAGCAGTACTTC.

This chain joins TRBV11-2 and TRBJ2-3; D unresolved. CDR1 and CDR2 (germline): SGHAT, FQNNGV. V lost 6 bases, J lost 5 bases, and 15 bases lay in between. The CDR3 loop spans 14 amino acids. The CDR3 protein is CASRLVSPGDTQYF. The CDR3 nucleotides read TGTGCCAGCAGGCTTGTCAGTCCTGGAGATACGCAGTATTTT.

This sequence joins TRBV5-6 and TRBJ2-7, with 8 bases lining up with TRBD1. V lost 7 bases, J lost 1 base, and 10 bases stayed unmatched. This CDR3 is built from 15 residues. Germline V CDR1 and CDR2: SGHDT, YYEEEE. In DNA form, the CDR3 reads TGTGCCAGCCTACGGACAGGGTTGAAATCCTACGAGCAGTACTTC. It specifies CASLRTGLKSYEQYF.